This is a list of T cell receptor beta chains from one sample in a study of metastatic and nonmetastatic thyroid tumors. TCRdb reanalyzed the PCR reads via MiXCR. Among about 18,000 clones, roughly 27% were seen once, and the ten largest hold 20% to 25%. The source material was tumor tissue. These receptors were obtained from a male donor with papillary thyroid cancer or a benign thyroid nodule (not recorded which). Some clones in this sample may be carry-over from other donors' samples. CDR3s include the opening cysteine and the closing phenylalanine or tryptophan. Fields, in order: D gene, clone size, V gene, J gene, CDR3 protein, CDR3 DNA. A D gene is named only where the DNA matches it firmly. The size field is filled for only some rows; it gives once, few, many or a size class.

NA	NA	TRBV20-1	TRBJ2-1	CRGAEFNEQFF	TGCAGGGGGGCGGAGTTCAATGAGCAGTTCTTC
NA	NA	TRBV9	TRBJ2-7	CASSVAGAFSYEQYF	TGTGCCAGCAGCGTAGCTGGCGCGTTCTCCTACGAGCAGTACTTC
NA	many	TRBV5-5	TRBJ2-7	CASSRRTSDAEQYF	TGTGCCAGCAGCCGCCGGACATCAGACGCCGAGCAGTACTTC
NA	few	TRBV4-3	TRBJ1-2	CASSQYGSHGYTF	TGCGCCAGCAGCCAATATGGCAGCCACGGCTACACCTTC
NA	few	TRBV12-3/TRBV12-4	TRBJ1-2	CASSLRENYGYTF	TGTGCCAGCAGTCTCAGGGAGAACTATGGCTACACCTTC
TRBD1	medium-sized	TRBV20-1	TRBJ2-7	CSANQEPDRGSSYEQYF	TGCAGTGCCAACCAAGAGCCCGACAGGGGGAGCTCCTACGAGCAGTACTTC
NA	NA	TRBV5-1	TRBJ2-7	CASSLLQNSYEQYF	TGCGCCAGCAGCTTGCTACAGAATTCCTACGAGCAGTACTTC
TRBD1	few	TRBV20-1	TRBJ2-7	CSATRTGTTSYEQYF	TGCAGTGCTACGAGGACAGGTACGACCTCCTACGAGCAGTACTTC
TRBD1	many	TRBV28	TRBJ1-2	CASSSGQLYGYTF	TGTGCCAGCAGTTCGGGACAGCTCTATGGCTACACCTTC
NA	few	TRBV11-2	TRBJ1-2	CASSLGGKLGYTF	TGTGCCAGCAGCTTAGGGGGCAAACTTGGCTACACCTTC
NA	NA	TRBV7-9	TRBJ1-6	CASSFVQGIGSPLHF	TGTGCCAGCAGCTTCGTACAGGGTATTGGATCACCCCTCCACTTT
NA	NA	TRBV11-2	TRBJ2-1	CASSSGSAYQYNEQFF	TGTGCCAGCAGTTCCGGGTCTGCGTATCAATACAATGAGCAGTTCTTC
NA	few	TRBV19	TRBJ1-3	CASTPAGLGAGNTIYF	TGTGCCAGTACCCCAGCGGGGTTAGGGGCTGGAAACACCATATATTTT
NA	NA	TRBV20-1	TRBJ1-1	CSALDGGPLPPF	TGCAGTGCTCTAGACGGGGGGCCCCTTCCCCCTTTT
TRBD2	NA	TRBV11-3	TRBJ2-7	CASSPRTSGNSEQYF	TGTGCCAGCAGCCCCCGGACTAGCGGGAATTCCGAGCAGTACTTC
NA	few	TRBV20-1	TRBJ2-7	CSARDESEQYF	TGCAGTGCAAGAGACGAATCCGAGCAGTACTTC
TRBD1	many	TRBV25-1	TRBJ1-2	CASSLTGFGGYTF	TGTGCCAGCAGTTTGACAGGGTTCGGTGGCTACACCTTC
NA	few	TRBV6-2/TRBV6-3	TRBJ2-7	CASAGRSSYEQYF	TGTGCCAGCGCGGGGAGGTCCTCCTACGAGCAGTACTTC
TRBD2	NA	TRBV9	TRBJ2-1	CATTSGRTHNEQFF	TGTGCCACCACTAGCGGGAGGACCCACAATGAGCAGTTCTTC
TRBD1	NA	TRBV9	TRBJ2-7	CASSAGQGPYEQYF	TGTGCCAGCAGCGCGGGACAGGGGCCCTACGAGCAGTACTTC
NA	NA	TRBV6-1	TRBJ2-6	CASSVGPSSGANVLTF	TGTGCCAGCAGTGTCGGTCCAAGCTCTGGGGCCAACGTCCTGACTTTC
NA	NA	TRBV7-8	TRBJ2-7	CASSLPGWGYEQYF	TGTGCCAGCAGCTTACCAGGCTGGGGGTACGAGCAGTACTTC
NA	few	TRBV6-1	TRBJ1-5	CASSDQGQPQHF	TGTGCCAGCAGTGACCAGGGACAGCCCCAGCATTTT
NA	many	TRBV10-3	TRBJ2-6	CAISESPPSGANVLTF	TGTGCCATCAGTGAGTCGCCTCCCTCTGGGGCCAACGTCCTGACTTTC
TRBD2	NA	TRBV7-3	TRBJ2-1	CASSLRHASGNSYNEQFF	TGTGCCAGCAGCTTAAGGCATGCTAGCGGGAACTCCTACAATGAGCAGTTCTTC
TRBD1	NA	TRBV7-9	TRBJ1-1	CASSLTGGGTEAFF	TGTGCCAGCAGCTTGACAGGGGGCGGCACTGAAGCTTTCTTT
NA	few	TRBV19	TRBJ2-7	CASSTLQIAYEQYF	TGTGCCAGTAGTACGTTACAAATAGCCTACGAGCAGTACTTC
TRBD2	medium-sized	TRBV6-5	TRBJ2-1	CASSYLGLAGDNEQFF	TGTGCCAGCAGTTACCTGGGACTAGCGGGGGACAATGAGCAGTTCTTC
NA	many	TRBV7-9	TRBJ1-2	CASSLGQGANYGYTF	TGTGCCAGCAGCTTAGGGCAGGGCGCTAACTATGGCTACACCTTC
NA	NA	TRBV2	TRBJ1-2	CASSIDPGRGYTF	TGTGCCAGCAGTATCGACCCGGGGCGAGGCTACACCTTC
NA	few	TRBV6-2/TRBV6-3	TRBJ1-1	CASSGQFEVFF	TGTGCCAGCAGCGGACAGTTTGAAGTGTTCTTT
NA	many	TRBV7-8	TRBJ2-7	CASSSTGTVYEQYF	TGTGCCAGCAGCTCCACCGGGACGGTCTACGAGCAGTACTTC
TRBD2	once	TRBV20-1	TRBJ2-7	CSANSEAGGYEQYF	TGCAGTGCGAACTCGGAGGCGGGAGGATACGAGCAGTACTTC
TRBD1	few	TRBV10-3	TRBJ1-1	CAIGDRGGFTEAFF	TGTGCCATCGGGGACAGGGGAGGGTTCACTGAAGCTTTCTTT
NA	few	TRBV15	TRBJ2-6	CATSRSDTDWLSWANVLTF	TGTGCCACCAGCAGATCAGACACTGATTGGCTATCTTGGGCCAACGTCCTGACTTTC
NA	NA	TRBV27	TRBJ2-1	CASSLGGFGDQMF	TGTGCCAGCAGTCTTGGGGGGTTTGGTGACCAGATGTTC
TRBD1	medium-sized	TRBV20-1	TRBJ2-5	CSARQDRGLVETQYF	TGCAGTGCTAGGCAGGACAGGGGGCTTGTGGAGACCCAGTACTTC
NA	NA	TRBV11-2	TRBJ1-2	CASSQSSVGFMDGYTF	TGTGCCAGCAGCCAGAGTTCTGTGGGTTTTATGGATGGCTACACCTTC
NA	few	TRBV6-1	TRBJ2-3	CASSAGYGTQYF	TGTGCCAGCAGTGCGGGTTACGGTACGCAGTATTTT
TRBD2	NA	TRBV20-1	TRBJ2-7	CSASTSGAYEQYF	TGCAGTGCTTCTACTAGCGGGGCCTACGAGCAGTACTTC
NA	NA	TRBV6-2/TRBV6-3	TRBJ1-1	CASSYASTEAFF	TGTGCCAGCAGTTACGCCAGCACTGAAGCTTTCTTT
NA	many	TRBV7-6	TRBJ2-1	CASRSDIVSSYNEQFF	TGTGCCAGCAGATCCGACATCGTAAGCTCCTACAATGAGCAGTTCTTC
NA	NA	TRBV5-1	TRBJ1-5	CASSLGQENQPQHF	TGCGCCAGCAGCTTGGGACAGGAGAATCAGCCCCAGCATTTT
NA	few	TRBV6-2/TRBV6-3	TRBJ1-3	CASSLTAGNTIYF	TGTGCCAGCAGTTTGACCGCGGGAAACACCATATATTTT
NA	NA	TRBV20-1	TRBJ1-6	CSARDRGGREGWSPLHF	TGCAGTGCTAGAGATCGCGGGGGCAGGGAGGGCTGGTCACCCCTCCACTTT
TRBD1	NA	TRBV28	TRBJ2-7	CASTRSPDRGSRNEQYF	TGTGCCAGCACCAGGTCCCCAGACAGGGGATCAAGGAACGAGCAGTACTTC
NA	once	TRBV5-1	TRBJ1-1	CASSPVMNTEAFF	TGCGCCAGCAGCCCCGTCATGAACACTGAAGCTTTCTTT
NA	NA	TRBV6-1	TRBJ1-3	CASSATASSGNTIYF	TGTGCCAGCAGTGCGACCGCGAGCTCTGGAAACACCATATATTTT
TRBD2	NA	TRBV6-1	TRBJ2-7	CASRGGLAGNYEQYF	TGTGCCAGCAGGGGAGGACTAGCGGGGAACTACGAGCAGTACTTC
TRBD1	few	TRBV20-1	TRBJ1-5	CSARVGTGVGQPQHF	TGCAGTGCCAGGGTGGGCACAGGGGTCGGACAGCCCCAGCATTTT
TRBD2	medium-sized	TRBV10-1	TRBJ2-7	CASSETASGRAYEQYF	TGCGCCAGCAGTGAGACTGCTAGCGGGAGGGCCTACGAGCAGTACTTC
NA	NA	TRBV5-1	TRBJ1-1	CASSLGGTSEAFF	TGCGCCAGTAGCTTGGGCGGGACCTCTGAAGCTTTCTTT
NA	few	TRBV5-1	TRBJ1-2	CASSTGHRYGYTF	TGCGCCAGCAGCACGGGACACCGATATGGCTACACCTTC
TRBD1	NA	TRBV5-1	TRBJ2-1	CASSLELTGLNEQFF	TGTGCCAGCAGCTTGGAGTTGACAGGGCTCAATGAGCAGTTCTTC
NA	many	TRBV9	TRBJ1-6	CASSVEVGNSPLHF	TGTGCCAGCAGCGTCGAGGTGGGTAATTCACCCCTCCACTTT
TRBD1	NA	TRBV11-2	TRBJ1-6	CASSLYLGQGNSPLHF	TGTGCCAGCAGCTTATACTTAGGACAGGGGAACTCACCCCTCCACTTT
NA	few	TRBV11-2	TRBJ2-7	CASSLDRVSSYEQYF	TGTGCCAGCAGCTTAGATAGGGTTAGCTCCTACGAGCAGTACTTC
NA	NA	TRBV6-1	TRBJ1-3	CASSERVRSSGNTIYF	TGTGCCAGCAGTGAAAGGGTCAGGAGCTCTGGAAACACCATATATTTT
NA	NA	TRBV20-1	TRBJ2-7	CSARVRLGEQYF	TGCAGTGCTAGAGTACGCCTGGGGGAGCAGTATTTC
TRBD2	few	TRBV6-1	TRBJ2-7	CASSNMTSGRPYEQYF	TGTGCCAGCAGCAACATGACTAGCGGGAGACCCTACGAGCAGTACTTC